One and the same sample provided the 22 T cell receptor beta chains below, sequenced in a study of OX40 agonist ivuxolimab in advanced cancers. Clones were read by immunoSEQ multiplex PCR, and TCRdb kept only the in-frame ones, dropping some. The sample records 80,000 to 100,000 clones, about 88% being singletons. Sample: CD4+ or CD8+ T cells sorted from blood, taken in a trial of the OX40 agonist ivuxolimab. These TCRs come from an adult with an advanced solid tumor such as melanoma, head and neck, liver or kidney cancer.

The CDR3, as DNA: TGTGCCTGGAGCCGAAACCCGCTAGCGGGAGGTGGAGAGACCCAGTACTTC. Translated: CAWSRNPLAGGGETQYF. The chain uses TRBV30 and TRBJ2-5; the match to TRBD2 covers 11 bases. After removal of 3 bases from V and 4 bases from J, the junction contained 13 bases not matched to a gene. This CDR3 contains 17 residues. Germline-derived CDR1 and CDR2 are GTSNPN and SVGIG (reference sequence).

The rearrangement links TRBV28 to TRBJ2-3, with unresolved D. The V end lost 7 bases, the J end lost 0 bases, and 11 bases lay between the germline ends. This CDR3 has 14 amino acids. Per the germline V gene, CDR1 is MDHEN and CDR2 is SYDVKM. The CDR3 protein is CASKEGASTDTQYF. CDR3 coding DNA: TGTGCCAGCAAGGAAGGAGCTAGCACAGATACGCAGTATTTT.

The chain uses TRBV7-9 and TRBJ2-3; D uncertain. Per the germline V gene, CDR1 is SEHNR and CDR2 is FQNEAQ (reference sequence). The CDR3 contains 14 residues. Trimming shortened V by 6 bases and J by 2 bases, and 12 bases separated the two germline ends. The CDR3 sequence: CASSQDRSTDTQYF. The DNA for the CDR3 is TGTGCCAGCAGTCAGGACCGATCCACAGATACGCAGTATTTT.

The chain is built from TRBV7-6 and TRBJ1-5; 7 nucleotides agree with TRBD1. The V segment lost 1 base and the J segment 3 bases; nucleotides outside the gene matches: 6. CDR1 and CDR2 from the germline V gene are SGHVS and FNYEAQ. The CDR3 has 16 amino acids. CDR3 region: CASSLGQGGFNQPQHF. In DNA form, the CDR3 reads TGTGCCAGCAGCTTAGGACAGGGCGGTTTCAATCAGCCCCAGCATTTT. The complete variable domain, with remaining parts taken from reference TRBV7-6 and TRBJ1-5, reads GAGVSQSPRYKVTKRGQDVALRCDPISGHVSLYWYRQALGQGPEFLTYFNYEAQQDKSGLPNDRFSAERPEGSISTLTIQRTEQRDSAMYRCASSLGQGGFNQPQHFGDGTRLSIL.

This chain uses TRBV4-1 with TRBJ1-2, with D hard to call. Trimming pared 1 base from V and 8 bases from J, leaving 11 bases between. This CDR3 has 13 residues. The germline V gene has CDR1 MGHRA and CDR2 YSYEKL. The CDR3 DNA reads TGCGCCAGCAGCCAAGGGGTGAGGGTCGGCTACACCTTC. This sequence encodes CASSQGVRVGYTF.

This clone occurred a few times. The V gene is TRBV2, the J gene TRBJ1-2, with D possibly TRBD1 on 6 matching bases. Germline V gene lookup returns CDR1 SNHLY and CDR2 FYNNEI. The length of the CDR3 is 14 residues. The V gene lost 2 bases and the J gene lost 8 bases, with 15 bases spanning the gap. The CDR3 DNA sequence: TGTGCCAGCAGTGAACCCTACAGGGCCCGGGGCTACACCTTC. Translating gives CASSEPYRARGYTF.

Only a few counts were recorded for this clone. The genes are TRBV6-1 and TRBJ2-6, with a possible D match to TRBD2 (6 bases). V lost 1 base, J lost 0 bases, and 16 bases lay in between. Germline V lookup: CDR1 MNHNS, CDR2 SASEGT. This CDR3 has 19 amino acids. CDR3 sequence (DNA): TGTGCCAGCAGTGAAGTAGTCGCAGGGAGGTCCTCTGGGGCCAACGTCCTGACTTTC. Protein: CASSEVVAGRSSGANVLTF.

The rearrangement joins TRBV28 to TRBJ1-2; tentative D call: TRBD1 (5 bases). CDR3 length: 14 amino acids. Germline V CDR1 and CDR2: MDHEN, SYDVKM. Trimming shortened V by 1 base and J by 7 bases, and 13 bases separated the two germline ends. DNA of the CDR3: TGTGCCAGCAGTTTATTGTCAGGGACCCTTGGCTACACCTTC. Protein: CASSLLSGTLGYTF.

The chain combines TRBV6-1 with TRBJ2-5; D possibly corresponds to TRBD2 (5 bases). The V gene lost 1 base and the J gene lost 7 bases, with 19 bases spanning the gap. CDR1 MNHNS and CDR2 SASEGT come from the germline V gene. This CDR3 contains 16 residues. CDR3 sequence: CASSEGVGLPPRTQYF. DNA for the CDR3: TGTGCCAGCAGTGAAGGAGTTGGACTCCCCCCAAGGACCCAGTACTTC.

The V and J genes are TRBV5-1 and TRBJ2-1, with 11 bases identical to TRBD1. The CDR3 is 15 amino acids. Germline values: CDR1 SGHRS, CDR2 YFSETQ. V lost 0 bases, J lost 12 bases, and 8 bases stayed unmatched. The CDR3 sequence: CASSLGRTGGVGQFF. The CDR3 DNA follows: TGCGCCAGCAGCTTGGGAAGGACAGGGGGCGTAGGGCAGTTCTTC.

This chain links TRBV4-3 with TRBJ1-3, with D uncertain. Germline CDR1 and CDR2: LGHNA and YSLEER. V was cut by 0 bases and J by 0 bases, with 18 bases left in between. The CDR3 loop spans 19 amino acids. CDR3 coding DNA: TGCGCCAGCAGCCAAGAGTGGGCGGGATGGGCTCTCTCTGGAAACACCATATATTTT. This sequence encodes CASSQEWAGWALSGNTIYF.

The CDR3 loop is CASSPPGVTNGYTF. The CDR3 bases are TGTGCCAGCAGTCCACCGGGGGTGACGAATGGCTACACCTTC. The chain couples TRBV27 to TRBJ1-2; D is perhaps TRBD1 (5 bases). CDR1 is MNHEY and CDR2 is SMNVEV in the germline V gene (reference sequence). The CDR3 spans 14 residues. The germline V and J ends were trimmed by 5 bases and 6 bases, with 16 bases remaining between them.

The rearrangement links TRBV6-1 to TRBJ2-2; 10 bases match TRBD1. Trimming removed 6 bases from V and 6 bases from J; junction bases left unmatched: 4. This CDR3 region has 14 residues. Per the germline V gene, CDR1 is MNHNS and CDR2 is SASEGT. CDR3 coding DNA: TGTGCCAGCAGGCGACAGGGGGCCCCCGGGGAGCTGTTTTTT. Translating it yields CASRRQGAPGELFF.

The CDR3 is CASSARTSDEQFF. The CDR3 DNA sequence: TGTGCCAGCAGCGCACGTACTAGCGATGAGCAGTTCTTC. The J gene is TRBJ2-1, the V gene TRBV4-2; TRBD2 matches at 7 bases. The CDR3 loop spans 13 amino acids. Trimming took 5 bases from V and 8 from J; bases not matched to a gene: 6. Per the germline V gene, CDR1 is LGHNA and CDR2 is YNFKEQ.

The chain carries TRBV28 and TRBJ1-5; D gene uncertain. The CDR3 covers 15 residues. V lost 1 base, J lost 6 bases, and 13 bases lay in between. CDR1 and CDR2 from the germline V gene are MDHEN and SYDVKM. The CDR3 DNA sequence: TGTGCCAGCAGTTTATCCGCCCTACCCGCTCAGCCCCAGCATTTT. Its protein product is CASSLSALPAQPQHF.

The sample holds a few counts of this clone. The chain employs TRBV5-4 and TRBJ2-2; D remains unclear. Trimming left V 4 bases short and J 7 bases short, with 17 bases between. This CDR3 is 15 amino acids long. Germline assignment: CDR1 SGHNT and CDR2 YYREEE (reference sequence). The CDR3 reads CASSRPDSARGELFF. The CDR3 nucleotides are TGTGCCAGCAGCCGCCCTGACTCTGCGCGCGGGGAGCTGTTTTTT.

This clone is a singleton in its sample. CDR3 coding DNA: TGTGCCAGCAGCTATGAAGGAACAGGGAGTTCTGGGGCCAACGTCCTGACTTTC. Translated, it gives CASSYEGTGSSGANVLTF. The chain uses TRBV27 and TRBJ2-6, with D possibly being TRBD1 (6 bases). Germline CDR1 MNHEY, CDR2 SMNVEV (reference sequence). The CDR3 extends over 18 amino acids. The V gene lost 6 bases and the J gene lost 1 base, with 19 bases spanning the gap.

The V call is TRBV5-1, the J call TRBJ1-4; 9 bases are shared with TRBD1. Germline V CDR1 and CDR2: SGHRS, YFSETQ. This CDR3 has 14 amino acids. V lost 4 bases to trimming and J lost 8 bases; unmatched junction nucleotides: 6. Here the CDR3 reads CASSLGQGREKLFF. CDR3 DNA: TGCGCCAGCAGCCTGGGACAGGGAAGGGAAAAACTGTTTTTT. The full variable domain, its missing parts supplied by reference TRBV5-1 and TRBJ1-4, is KAGVTQTPRYLIKTRGQQVTLSCSPISGHRSVSWYQQTPGQGLQFLFEYFSETQRNKGNFPGRFSGRQFSNSRSEMNVSTLELGDSALYLCASSLGQGREKLFFGSGTQLSVL.

The chain uses TRBV19 and TRBJ1-3, with D perhaps matching TRBD1 (6 bases). The V gene's germline CDR1 is LNHDA and CDR2 SQIVND (reference sequence). V was shortened by 7 bases and J by 4 bases, with 14 bases between the two germline ends. This CDR3 has 14 residues. The CDR3 region is CASISQGYGNTIYF. Here the CDR3 DNA reads TGTGCCAGTATATCTCAGGGGTACGGAAACACCATATATTTT. The full variable domain, rest sourced from reference TRBV19 and TRBJ1-3, is DGGITQSPKYLFRKEGQNVTLSCEQNLNHDAMYWYRQDPGQGLRLIYYSQIVNDFQKGDIAEGYSVSREKKESFPLTVTSAQKNPTAFYLCASISQGYGNTIYFGEGSWLTVV.

The J gene is TRBJ1-3, the V gene TRBV5-1; 11 nucleotides align to TRBD1. Unmatched junction bases numbered 5, after V lost 4 bases and J lost 8 bases. This CDR3 has 14 residues. CDR1 and CDR2 (germline): SGHRS, YFSETQ. The CDR3 sequence is CASSQGQGEDTIYF. The CDR3 coding sequence is TGCGCCAGCAGCCAGGGACAGGGGGAAGACACCATATATTTT.

The chain links TRBV9 to TRBJ2-1; the D is unclear. Germline V gene data show CDR1 as SGDLS and CDR2 as YYNGEE. V dropped 0 bases and J dropped 5 bases, with 9 bases sitting between them. CDR3 length: 14 amino acids. Here the CDR3 DNA reads TGTGCCAGCAGCGTAGGAGGACCCCACAATGAGCAGTTCTTC. Amino acid sequence: CASSVGGPHNEQFF. Variable domain in full (rest from reference TRBV9 and TRBJ2-1): DSGVTQTPKHLITATGQRVTLRCSPRSGDLSVYWYQQSLDQGLQFLIQYYNGEERAKGNILERFSAQQFPDLHSELNLSSLELGDSALYFCASSVGGPHNEQFFGPGTRLTVL.

This clone has a single count. The chain is built from TRBV4-3 and TRBJ2-5; the D is unclear. Germline-derived CDR1 and CDR2 are LGHNA and YSLEER. The germline V and J ends were trimmed by 1 base and 7 bases, with 16 bases remaining between them. The CDR3 contains 15 residues. CDR3 sequence reads: CASSQGASSIGTQYF. The CDR3, as DNA: TGCGCCAGCAGCCAAGGGGCCAGTTCTATAGGGACCCAGTACTTC.